This entry features one T cell receptor beta chain sequence. Its antigen is unknown. This CDR3 comprises 15 residues. The V end was cut by 3 bases, the J end by 5 bases, with 17 bases between. Germline V gene sequence: CDR1 LNHDA, CDR2 SQIVND (reference sequence). The sample originates from a study of cytomegalovirus exposure and HLA in healthy donors. Primers for the PCR totalled 60 Vbeta and 13 Jbeta. Here immunoSEQ multiplex PCR was the method, and the copy in TCRdb shows in-frame clones only, minus some. Altogether more than 95,000 clones are present, around 80% being singletons, with the ten largest covering 9.5% to 13%. The study's findings and limits: The authors listed 150 to 200 TCR beta chains as cytomegalovirus-associated. According to reports, the classifier identified cytomegalovirus status with high specificity and sensitivity.

V is TRBV19 and J is TRBJ2-7; tentatively, D is TRBD2 (6 bases). Sequenced input: PBMCs. This clonotype was sampled from a young man in good health and CMV-seropositive. As DNA, the CDR3 is TGTGCCAGTAGTATGACAGCGGAGGGGATAGACGAGCAGTACTTC. It yields the protein CASSMTAEGIDEQYF. Filled out from reference TRBV19 and TRBJ2-7, the complete variable domain reads DGGITQSPKYLFRKEGQNVTLSCEQNLNHDAMYWYRQDPGQGLRLIYYSQIVNDFQKGDIAEGYSVSREKKESFPLTVTSAQKNPTAFYLCASSMTAEGIDEQYFGPGTRLTVT.